Listed below are T cell receptor beta chains from one sample, sequenced in a study of Ad26.COV2.S vaccination and SARS-CoV-2 variants. Measured with immunoSEQ multiplex PCR; TCRdb has only the in-frame clones, and not every one. The table includes about 330,000 clones, about 90% detected once. The specimen comprised peripheral blood, sampled in a trial of Ad26.COV2.S vaccine versus placebo. The receptors stem from a person between 18 and 59 years old who received the Ad26.COV2.S COVID-19 vaccine or a placebo. CDR3s include the opening cysteine and the closing phenylalanine or tryptophan. The D gene is left open where the match is weak. A row's size may be missing; if present it is once, few, many or a size class.

TRBJ2-1	-	TRBV6-5	TRBD1	CASRGQGSLNEQFF	TGTGCCAGCAGGGGACAGGGGTCCCTCAATGAGCAGTTCTTC
TRBJ1-1	-	TRBV3-1/TRBV3-2	-	CASSPGGRASNTEAFF	TGTGCCAGCAGTCCCGGGGGCCGCGCGTCGAACACTGAAGCTTTCTTT
TRBJ1-6	-	TRBV6-5	TRBD1	CASNDGTVTSPLHF	TGTGCCAGCAACGACGGGACAGTTACTTCACCCCTCCACTTT
TRBJ1-3	-	TRBV27	TRBD1	CASSSGQGGFGNTIYF	TGTGCCAGCAGTTCAGGACAGGGCGGATTCGGAAACACCATATATTTT
TRBJ2-3	-	TRBV28	TRBD1	CASSLPGQGRRGGDTQYF	TGTGCCAGCAGTTTACCGGGACAGGGGAGAAGAGGTGGAGATACGCAGTATTTT
TRBJ2-4	-	TRBV19	-	CASSITVQGNIQYF	TGTGCCAGTAGTATAACGGTCCAGGGAAACATTCAGTACTTC
TRBJ1-1	-	TRBV11-2	TRBD1	CASSWTGRVEAFF	TGTGCCAGCAGCTGGACAGGGCGGGTTGAAGCTTTCTTT
TRBJ1-1	-	TRBV25-1	-	CASSEWGVEGEAFF	TGTGCCAGCAGTGAATGGGGAGTCGAAGGTGAAGCTTTCTTT
TRBJ2-7	-	TRBV19	-	CASSIMEGYEQYF	TGTGCCAGTAGTATAATGGAGGGATACGAGCAGTACTTC
TRBJ2-1	-	TRBV6-5	-	CASSRAGVDYNEQFF	TGTGCCAGCTCGAGGGCAGGGGTGGACTACAATGAGCAGTTCTTC
TRBJ2-2	-	TRBV4-2	TRBD2	CASSQALLAANTGELFF	TGTGCCAGCAGCCAGGCCCTTCTAGCGGCGAACACCGGGGAGCTGTTTTTT
TRBJ2-1	-	TRBV12-5	TRBD1	CASGLGTGSYNEQFF	TGTGCTAGTGGTTTAGGGACAGGGTCCTACAATGAGCAGTTCTTC
TRBJ2-7	-	TRBV5-1	TRBD1	CASSQTGKAYEQYF	TGCGCCAGCAGCCAGACAGGGAAGGCCTACGAGCAGTACTTC
TRBJ2-5	-	TRBV4-1	-	CASSQEDGAIDQETQYF	TGCGCCAGCAGCCAAGAGGACGGAGCCATCGACCAAGAGACCCAGTACTTC
TRBJ1-1	-	TRBV6-5	-	CASSQTSGTAFF	TGTGCCAGCAGTCAGACCTCAGGGACAGCTTTCTTT
TRBJ2-1	-	TRBV7-3	TRBD1	CASSLSRTGGNEQFF	TGTGCCAGCAGCTTGTCCCGGACAGGGGGGAATGAGCAGTTCTTC
TRBJ2-1	once	TRBV5-1	TRBD2	CASSLGTSKHHEQFF	TGCGCCAGCAGCTTGGGGACTAGCAAGCATCATGAGCAGTTCTTC
TRBJ2-5	-	TRBV13	-	CASSHSVRGQETQYF	TGTGCCAGCAGCCACTCCGTAAGGGGTCAAGAGACCCAGTACTTC
TRBJ1-5	-	TRBV6-2/TRBV6-3	-	CASSYGQARGPQHF	TGTGCCAGCAGTTATGGTCAGGCTCGAGGGCCCCAGCATTTT
TRBJ1-2	-	TRBV6-1	-	CASSEQGLGGYTF	TGTGCCAGCAGTGAACAGGGGTTGGGAGGCTACACCTTC
TRBJ2-1	few	TRBV9	-	CASSVRRAGINEQFF	TGTGCCAGCAGCGTAAGGCGTGCAGGGATCAATGAGCAGTTCTTC
TRBJ1-1	-	TRBV12-3/TRBV12-4	-	CATKGEGNTEAFF	TGTGCCACCAAGGGGGAGGGGAACACTGAAGCTTTCTTT
TRBJ2-7	-	TRBV10-3	TRBD2	CAISEPTTSHGYEQYF	TGTGCCATCAGTGAGCCGACGACTAGCCACGGCTACGAGCAGTACTTC
TRBJ1-2	-	TRBV12-5	-	CASGLVSDHFHGYTF	TGTGCTAGTGGTTTGGTTAGCGACCACTTCCATGGCTACACCTTC
TRBJ1-1	-	TRBV7-2	-	CASSLRVDVPTEAFF	TGTGCCAGCAGCTTAAGGGTGGACGTACCCACTGAAGCTTTCTTT
TRBJ1-5	-	TRBV7-2	-	CASSLERGNQPQHF	TGTGCCAGCAGCTTAGAGAGGGGTAATCAGCCCCAGCATTTT
TRBJ1-1	-	TRBV5-1	-	CASSLGVPNTEAFF	TGCGCCAGCAGCTTGGGGGTCCCCAACACTGAAGCTTTCTTT
TRBJ1-1	-	TRBV19	-	CASSIGHTEAFF	TGTGCCAGTAGTATAGGCCACACTGAAGCTTTCTTT
TRBJ2-2	-	TRBV18	-	CASSLFRDTTNTGELFF	TGTGCCAGCTCACTTTTCCGGGACACAACCAACACCGGGGAGCTGTTTTTT
TRBJ2-5	-	TRBV2	-	CASSAGPRGAQETQYF	TGTGCCAGCAGTGCCGGCCCTAGGGGGGCTCAAGAGACCCAGTACTTC
TRBJ2-5	-	TRBV5-6	-	CASSLGDYQETQYF	TGTGCCAGCAGCTTGGGAGATTACCAAGAGACCCAGTACTTC
TRBJ1-5	-	TRBV11-2	-	CASSLEAGITNQPQHF	TGTGCCAGCAGCTTAGAAGCGGGGATAACAAATCAGCCCCAGCATTTT